The 28 T cell receptor beta chains given below trace back to one sample, sequenced in a study of blood T cell repertoires in COVID-19. Assay: immunoSEQ multiplex PCR; the TCRdb copy retains only in-frame clones and omits some. The sample includes under 250,000 clones, over 80% of them seen just once. The sample comprised peripheral blood. The receptors shown here come from a man aged 40-49 years with acute or convalescent COVID-19.

This clone was seen only a few times. This chain links TRBV12-5 with TRBJ2-1, with D tentatively TRBD2 (5 bases). Deletions cut 5 bases from V and 0 bases from J, with 11 bases between. This CDR3 comprises 15 residues. The germline V gene has CDR1 LGHNT and CDR2 FRNRAP. This chain's CDR3 is CASGVWESSYNEQFF. CDR3 nucleotide sequence: TGTGCTAGTGGTGTATGGGAGAGCTCCTACAATGAGCAGTTCTTC. The whole variable domain, remainder taken from reference TRBV12-5 and TRBJ2-1, is DARVTQTPRHKVTEMGQEVTMRCQPILGHNTVFWYRQTMMQGLELLAYFRNRAPLDDSGMPKDRFSAEMPDATLATLKIQPSEPRDSAVYFCASGVWESSYNEQFFGPGTRLTVL.

This clone was detected once. The chain couples TRBV6-5 to TRBJ1-4; D gene uncertain. Germline values: CDR1 MNHEY, CDR2 SVGAGI. The CDR3 length is 14 residues. Trimming took off 4 bases at V and 8 bases at J, with 14 bases between the two ends. The CDR3 spells CASSFAGIREKLFF. CDR3 bases: TGTGCCAGCAGTTTCGCGGGGATTAGAGAAAAACTGTTTTTT.

The chain joins TRBV30 to TRBJ1-2, with D possibly matching TRBD1 (6 bases). Deletions cut 3 bases from V and 6 bases from J, with 17 bases between. The CDR3 totals 14 residues. From germline, CDR1 is GTSNPN and CDR2 SVGIG (reference sequence). This CDR3 is CAWSAGVVYDGYTF. The CDR3 nucleotides are TGTGCCTGGAGCGCAGGGGTTGTCTACGATGGCTACACCTTC. Drawing the rest from reference TRBV30 and TRBJ1-2, the complete variable domain is SQTIHQWPATLVQPVGSPLSLECTVEGTSNPNLYWYRQAAGRGLQLLFYSVGIGQISSEVPQNLSASRPQDRQFILSSKKLLLSDSGFYLCAWSAGVVYDGYTFGSGTRLTVV.

V is TRBV6-5 and J is TRBJ1-1, with D tentatively TRBD1 (5 bases). The CDR3 sequence is 14 residues long. Germline loops: CDR1 MNHEY, CDR2 SVGAGI. V lost 6 bases and J lost 2, with 13 bases in between. CDR3 sequence: CASRTGGTNTEAFF. The CDR3 coding sequence is TGTGCCAGCAGGACGGGCGGGACCAACACTGAAGCTTTCTTT.

This clone was found a few times. The DNA for the CDR3 is TGTGCCAGTCAGGACAGATTAAGTCAGCCCCAGCATTTT. It yields the protein CASQDRLSQPQHF. J is TRBJ1-5 and V is TRBV19; tentatively, D is TRBD1 (6 bases). Trimming pared 8 bases from V and 6 bases from J, leaving 14 bases between. The germline V gene has CDR1 LNHDA and CDR2 SQIVND (reference sequence). This CDR3 spans 13 amino acids. Looking up the rest from reference TRBV19 and TRBJ1-5 gives the full variable domain: DGGITQSPKYLFRKEGQNVTLSCEQNLNHDAMYWYRQDPGQGLRLIYYSQIVNDFQKGDIAEGYSVSREKKESFPLTVTSAQKNPTAFYLCASQDRLSQPQHFGDGTRLSIL.

The gene calls are TRBV28 and TRBJ1-1, with 9 nucleotides matching TRBD1. CDR1 and CDR2 from the germline V gene are MDHEN and SYDVKM. Trimming at V came to 5 bases and at J to 10 bases, leaving 8 bases not matched to a gene. This CDR3 is built from 13 residues. The CDR3 coding sequence is TGTGCCAGCAGTCCCAAAGGGACAGGGAGAGCTTTCTTT. Amino acid sequence: CASSPKGTGRAFF.

The chain combines TRBV6-2 or TRBV6-3 with TRBJ2-1; 12 bases match TRBD2. The CDR3 has 14 residues. CDR1 is MNHEY and CDR2 is SVGEGT in the germline V gene. With 6 bases clipped from V and 9 bases from J, the junction kept 6 bases outside the gene matches. The CDR3 protein is CASSWTSGTSEQFF. In nucleotides, the CDR3 is TGTGCCAGCAGCTGGACTAGCGGGACTAGTGAGCAGTTCTTC.

The genes are TRBV7-8 and TRBJ2-7; TRBD2 matches 12 bases. This CDR3 region has 18 residues. Germline-derived CDR1 and CDR2 are SGHVS and FQNEAQ. The junction had 13 bases not matched to a gene; V was cut back by 3 bases and J by 4 bases. The CDR3: CASSFSPTSGRRGYEQYF. CDR3 DNA sequence: TGTGCCAGCAGCTTTAGCCCAACTAGCGGGAGGCGCGGTTACGAGCAGTACTTC.

This chain links TRBV5-4 with TRBJ1-1; tentatively, D is TRBD1 (5 bases). CDR3 length equals 16 residues. The germline V gene has CDR1 SGHNT and CDR2 YYREEE (reference sequence). V was cut by 3 bases and J by 4 bases, with 19 bases left in between. The CDR3 DNA sequence: TGTGCCAGCAGCTGGGGCCCGGCAGGGCTAGGCACTGAAGCTTTCTTT. Encoded protein: CASSWGPAGLGTEAFF.

The V call is TRBV2, the J call TRBJ2-3; D call uncertain. CDR3 length: 14 residues. V lost 7 bases to trimming and J lost 1 base, with 12 bases between them. The germline gives CDR1 SNHLY, CDR2 FYNNEI. Here the CDR3 reads CASTADSGTDTQYF. CDR3 sequence (DNA): TGTGCCAGCACCGCGGATTCGGGCACAGATACGCAGTATTTT.

This sequence joins TRBV6-1 and TRBJ2-2; D remains unclear. CDR1 is MNHNS, CDR2 SASEGT, per germline. The CDR3 has 16 amino acids. V lost 3 bases and J 9 bases, leaving 20 bases between the germline ends. CDR3 nucleotide sequence: TGTGCCAGCAGTGACCCGGGTCTATCTCGAGAACGGGAGCTGTTTTTT. It codes for CASSDPGLSRERELFF.

This clone was seen more than once but under ten times. This sequence joins TRBV4-3 and TRBJ1-1; D unclear. Looked up from germline, CDR1 is LGHNA and CDR2 is YSLEER. This CDR3 has 17 amino acids. Trimming left V 4 bases short and J 1 base short, with 19 bases between. The CDR3 DNA is TGCGCCAGCAGCCGAGTAGCAATTCCCGCAGAGAACACTGAAGCTTTCTTT. Translated, it gives CASSRVAIPAENTEAFF.

The chain joins TRBV7-9 to TRBJ2-5, with 10 bases matching TRBD2. The CDR3 extends over 17 amino acids. Trimming removed 2 bases from V and 5 bases from J; junction bases left unmatched: 11. CDR1 is SEHNR and CDR2 is FQNEAQ in the germline V gene (reference sequence). The CDR3 DNA follows: TGTGCCAGCAGCTTACAATCGCTAGCGGGAGACTGGGAGACCCAGTACTTC. Translating it yields CASSLQSLAGDWETQYF.

Comments on this clone: A read error may explain this, as a much larger clone is one base away. This sequence joins TRBV3-1 (or the pseudogene TRBV3-2) and TRBJ1-5; TRBD1 agrees at 7 bases. The V and J ends lost 5 bases and 4 bases, in that order; junction bases with no gene match: 5. In germline, CDR1 is LGHDT, CDR2 YNNKEL (reference sequence). The CDR3 spans 14 residues. The CDR3 is CASSFGTENQPQHF. The CDR3 region has the DNA TGTGCCAGCAGCTTCGGGACAGAAAATCAGCCCCAGCATTTT.

The rearrangement links TRBV6-6 to TRBJ1-3, with 8 bases matching TRBD1. This CDR3 region has 14 residues. J was trimmed by 2 bases and V by 9 bases; bases with no gene match: 6. CDR1 and CDR2 from the germline V gene are MNHNY and SVGAGI (reference sequence). Here the CDR3 reads CASRQGSAGNTIYF. CDR3 DNA: TGTGCCAGTCGACAGGGGAGTGCTGGAAACACCATATATTTT.

This chain connects TRBV5-4 to TRBJ1-1, with D perhaps matching TRBD1 (6 bases). Germline lookup yields CDR1 SGHNT and CDR2 YYREEE (reference sequence). The germline V and J ends were trimmed by 0 bases and 4 bases, with 10 bases remaining between them. The length of the CDR3 is 14 residues. CDR3 sequence: CASSLDRGFTEAFF. CDR3 coding DNA: TGTGCCAGCAGCTTGGATAGGGGGTTCACTGAAGCTTTCTTT. The entire variable domain, with the rest obtained from reference TRBV5-4 and TRBJ1-1, is as follows: ETGVTQSPTHLIKTRGQQVTLRCSSQSGHNTVSWYQQALGQGPQFIFQYYREEENGRGNFPPRFSGLQFPNYSSELNVNALELDDSALYLCASSLDRGFTEAFFGQGTRLTVV.

V usage is TRBV6-2 or TRBV6-3 and J usage is TRBJ2-2; 10 nucleotides line up with TRBD2. Looked up from germline, CDR1 is MNHEY and CDR2 is SVGEGT. Germline trimming cut 4 bases from V and 1 base from J; bases unmatched to any gene: 6. CDR3 length equals 17 residues. The CDR3 DNA follows: TGTGCCAGCAGTTCACTAGCGGGAAAAGGGAACACCGGGGAGCTGTTTTTT. Protein: CASSSLAGKGNTGELFF.

On this clone itself: One end of the junction varies from germline; a read error may be responsible. CDR3 bases: TGTGCCAGCAGCGGCGAGGGTTCCTTCTTGGTTGCCTTC. Translating it yields CASSGEGSFLVAF. The gene calls are TRBV5-4 and TRBJ1-2; the D is unclear. CDR1 and CDR2 from the germline V gene are SGHNT and YYREEE (reference sequence). The CDR3 runs 13 residues. Looking up the rest from reference TRBV5-4 and TRBJ1-2 gives the full variable domain: ETGVTQSPTHLIKTRGQQVTLRCSSQSGHNTVSWYQQALGQGPQFIFQYYREEENGRGNFPPRFSGLQFPNYSSELNVNALELDDSALYLCASSGEGSFLVAFGSGTRLTVV.

The genes are TRBV21-1 and TRBJ2-6; no check of the table's D call, TRBD1, against the DNA was made. TRBV21-1 is reported as a pseudogene. CDR3 length: 18 amino acids. The CDR3 reads CASSKLPGRSSGANVLTF. Here the CDR3 DNA reads TGTGCCAGCAGCAAACTGCCAGGGCGATCATCTGGGGCCAACGTCCTGACTTTC.

This chain links TRBV19 with TRBJ2-2; 7 nucleotides agree with TRBD2. Germline V gives CDR1 LNHDA, CDR2 SQIVND (reference sequence). Trimming at V came to 1 base and at J to 4 bases, leaving 12 bases not matched to a gene. The CDR3 runs to 18 residues. The CDR3 protein is CASSIGVGSGDSTGELFF. The CDR3 coding sequence is TGTGCCAGTAGTATAGGAGTCGGGAGCGGGGACTCCACCGGGGAGCTGTTTTTT.

The chain recombines TRBV7-2 with TRBJ1-2, with 7 nucleotides matching TRBD1. CDR3 length: 18 residues. V lost 7 bases, J lost 5 bases, and 22 bases stayed unmatched. The germline V gene has CDR1 SGHTA and CDR2 FQGNSA. CDR3 region: CASTYRQAGGLGSYGYTF. CDR3 DNA sequence: TGTGCCAGCACATACCGGCAGGCAGGGGGGCTTGGATCGTATGGCTACACCTTC.

Only one count was recorded for this clone. The rearrangement joins TRBV11-2 to TRBJ1-6; 8 bases align to TRBD1. The junction had 6 bases not matched to a gene; V was cut back by 7 bases and J by 4 bases. CDR1 is SGHAT and CDR2 is FQNNGV in the germline V gene. CDR3 length: 15 amino acids. The CDR3 spells CASILGQGYNSPLHF. CDR3 in DNA: TGTGCCAGCATCCTCGGACAGGGATATAATTCACCCCTCCACTTT.

This clone was seen only once. The V gene is TRBV6-5, the J gene TRBJ1-4; TRBD1 aligns across 7 bases. Germline CDR1 and CDR2: MNHEY and SVGAGI. V shed 2 bases, J shed 3 bases, and the junction held 6 bases outside the gene matches. The CDR3 consists of 16 residues. CDR3 in amino acids: CASSYRTGGPNEKLFF. In DNA, the CDR3 is TGTGCCAGCAGTTACAGGACAGGTGGCCCTAATGAAAAACTGTTTTTT.

The chain employs TRBV6-2 or TRBV6-3 and TRBJ2-7; no firm D call. In germline, CDR1 is MNHEY, CDR2 SVGEGT. Deletions cut 2 bases from V and 2 bases from J, with 10 bases between. There are 14 residues in the CDR3. The chain's CDR3 is CASSYALAAYEQYF. For the CDR3, the DNA is TGTGCCAGCAGTTACGCCCTGGCAGCCTACGAGCAGTACTTC.

The V call is TRBV27, the J call TRBJ1-2, with 11 nucleotides matching TRBD1. V gave up 4 bases and J gave up 7 bases; unmatched junction bases: 2. The germline CDR1 and CDR2 sequences are MNHEY and SMNVEV (reference sequence). The CDR3 extends over 13 amino acids. CDR3 coding DNA: TGTGCCAGCAGTTGGACAGGGGGCGGTGGCTACACCTTC. It yields the protein CASSWTGGGGYTF.

The V and J genes are TRBV5-8 and TRBJ1-5, with 7 bases fitting TRBD1. Germline V gene lookup returns CDR1 SGHTS and CDR2 YDEGEE. The J segment lost 6 bases and the V segment lost 0 bases, leaving 3 bases of the junction unmatched. CDR3 length equals 14 residues. CDR3 coding DNA: TGTGCCAGCAGCTTGGGACAGGGTTTTCAGCCCCAGCATTTT. This encodes CASSLGQGFQPQHF.

The J gene is TRBJ2-1, the V gene TRBV30; 7 bases are a match to TRBD2. V dropped 5 bases and J dropped 6; count of bases not matched to a gene: 19. In germline, CDR1 is GTSNPN, CDR2 SVGIG (reference sequence). This CDR3 is 17 amino acids long. The CDR3 spells CAWDVETSGILSNEQFF. For the CDR3, the DNA is TGTGCCTGGGATGTTGAGACCAGCGGGATTTTGTCCAATGAGCAGTTCTTC.

The rearrangement links TRBV4-1 to TRBJ1-2; 9 bases fit TRBD1. With V trimmed by 0 bases and J by 2 bases, 10 bases remained unmatched. The CDR3 runs to 18 residues. Germline V CDR1 and CDR2: MGHRA, YSYEKL. Written as DNA, the CDR3 is TGCGCCAGCAGCCAAGATTCTGGGACAGGGTACGGAAACTATGGCTACACCTTC. Encoded protein: CASSQDSGTGYGNYGYTF.